This T cell receptor (beta chain) was retrieved from a study of T cell responses to AZD1222 COVID-19 vaccine. As concerns this clone: What it binds is not known.

TCRdb's table, derived via immunoSEQ multiplex PCR, lists solely in-frame clones and lacks some. The table shows about 63,000 clones, with 65% to 90% occurring only once. The study, taken as a whole, reports: CD4 TCRs associated with vaccination spanned spike, dominating at 160-218 and 743-854. The study sampled repertoires only after the peak T cell response.

CDR3 length equals 14 residues. CDR1 is SQVTM and CDR2 is ANQGSEA in the germline V gene. V was clipped by 6 bases and J by 7 bases; unmatched bases: 10. The clonotype originates from an adult in good health. The chain joins TRBV29-1 to TRBJ2-1, with TRBD2 matching 9 bases. The material was peripheral blood, obtained on day 0 of AZD1222 vaccination. CDR3 nucleotides: TGCAGCGTGGTCGGCGGGGGGGCGGGTAATGAGCAGTTCTTC. Translation: CSVVGGGAGNEQFF.